The TCR beta chain described here comes from a study of cytomegalovirus exposure and HLA in healthy donors. Study summary: The 120 or so validation repertoires matched the roughly 630 first-cohort repertoires in platform, a later analysis reported.

Trimming cost V 4 bases and J 5 bases; bases outside gene matches: 5. The CDR3 sequence is 13 residues long. CDR1 and CDR2 from the germline V gene are SQVTM and ANQGSEA. Measured with immunoSEQ multiplex PCR; TCRdb has only the in-frame clones, and not every one. The sample gives around 180,000 clones, around 88% of which show up once; almost 1.5% is in the top ten. The clonotype comes from a young woman in good health and CMV-seronegative. Input material: PBMCs. V gene TRBV29-1 combines with J gene TRBJ1-3; 7 bases agree with TRBD1. The CDR3 nucleotides read TGCAGCGTTGGGTTGACAGGGCGAAACACCATATATTTT. Translating gives CSVGLTGRNTIYF.